Following are 2 T cell receptor beta chains from one sample sequenced in a study of blood T cell repertoires in COVID-19. Using immunoSEQ multiplex PCR, the repertoire was profiled, and TCRdb retains in-frame clones only, with some absent. The table includes over 250,000 clones, 70% to 90% detected once. Sequenced input: PBMCs or T cells enriched from blood (not recorded which). The receptors were sampled from a woman aged 30 to 39 who had recovered from COVID-19.

The chain uses TRBV6-5 and TRBJ1-2, with a possible D match to TRBD1 (5 bases). V lost 7 bases, J lost 2 bases, and 17 bases lay in between. Germline V lookup: CDR1 MNHEY, CDR2 SVGAGI. The CDR3 has 15 residues. The CDR3 protein is CASIERQSKNYGYTF. CDR3 DNA sequence: TGTGCCAGCATCGAGAGACAGAGCAAAAACTATGGCTACACCTTC.

This rearrangement joins TRBV20-1 to TRBJ2-6, with 8 bases aligning to TRBD2. The CDR3 totals 16 residues. Germline CDR1 reads DFQATT; CDR2 reads SNEGSKA (reference sequence). With 3 bases clipped from V and 4 bases from J, the junction kept 8 bases outside the gene matches. The CDR3 loop is CSASYPLAGGANVLTF. CDR3 in DNA: TGCAGTGCTAGTTACCCTCTAGCGGGCGGGGCCAACGTCCTGACTTTC.